Included here is one TCR beta chain sequence, with context. The data originate from a study of blood T cell repertoires in COVID-19. CDR3 size: 14 residues. The J segment lost 6 bases and the V segment lost 7 bases, leaving 9 bases of the junction unmatched. Germline loops: CDR1 ENHRY, CDR2 SYGVKD. In the original processing: Amplification of reference gene primers provided the estimated nucleated cell counts. Here immunoSEQ multiplex PCR was the method, and the copy in TCRdb shows in-frame clones only, minus some. The D gene and trimming were derived from the DNA, and the V and J assignments and clone size from that table. Of tens of thousands of clones listed, around 83% were seen once; the top ten hold roughly 15%.

This TCR was recovered from a human donor with acute or convalescent COVID-19. The donor label of this sample is uncertain. V usage is TRBV10-3 and J usage is TRBJ2-3; 8 bases line up with TRBD1. Sequenced: peripheral blood. CDR3 sequence (DNA): TGTGCCATCAAGCCACAGGGGGGAAGGGATACGCAGTATTTT. Its protein is CAIKPQGGRDTQYF.